These 4 T cell receptor beta chains were sequenced from one sample in a study of regulatory T cells in long-lasting Graves disease. Time point denoted: persistent/refractory GD, antithyroid drugs over 5 years with positive TRAb. There was RNA extracted from PBMCs, and the TCR library was made from it. Researchers made TCR beta libraries by using iRepertoire HTBI primers and running Arm-PCR on CDR3 regions. TCRdb reanalysed the multiplex PCR reads using MiXCR and keeps one entry per CDR3 protein. The sample lists about 430,000 distinct CDR3 sequences, 21% seen once, with 14% in the top ten. The sequences come from peripheral blood mononuclear cells (PBMCs), collected when the disease was refractory, from a patient treated with antithyroid drugs. All receptors come from a female donor with Graves disease.

This clonotype turned up a few times. Relative to the germline gene, one junction end is altered; a read error may explain this. This chain connects TRBV11-2 to TRBJ2-4; TRBD2 matches at 8 bases. This CDR3 is 15 amino acids long. Per the germline V gene, CDR1 is SGHAT and CDR2 is FQNNGV. This chain's CDR3 is CASSLQRGAGVQLFF. DNA of the CDR3: TGTGCCAGCAGCTTACAGAGAGGAGCGGGAGTTCAGCTGTTCTTC.

This clonotype was observed a few times. This chain joins TRBV7-6 and TRBJ2-5; D is unresolved. Germline CDR1 reads SGHVS; CDR2 reads FNYEAQ. V lost 5 bases and J lost 3, with 10 bases in between. CDR3 length: 13 amino acids. CDR3 sequence: CASSLEIKETQYF. The CDR3 DNA follows: TGTGCCAGCAGCCTAGAAATAAAAGAGACCCAGTACTTC.

The J gene is TRBJ1-3, the V gene TRBV2, with 7 bases aligning to TRBD1. The V segment lost 5 bases and the J segment 3 bases; nucleotides outside the gene matches: 4. In germline, CDR1 is SNHLY, CDR2 FYNNEI. CDR3 size: 14 residues. The CDR3 region has the DNA TGTGCCAGCAGTTACACAGGGGTTGGAAACACCATATATTTT. Protein product: CASSYTGVGNTIYF. Variable domain in full (rest from reference TRBV2 and TRBJ1-3): EPEVTQTPSHQVTQMGQEVILRCVPISNHLYFYWYRQILGQKVEFLVSFYNNEISEKSEIFDDQFSVERPDGSNFTLKIRSTKLEDSAMYFCASSYTGVGNTIYFGEGSWLTVV.

The table lists this clonotype with a few counts. The chain links TRBV6-2 or TRBV6-3 to TRBJ2-4; 8 bases map to TRBD1. The CDR3 consists of 12 residues. J was trimmed by 16 bases and V by 7 bases; bases with no gene match: 12. Per germline, CDR1 MNHEY and CDR2 SVGEGT. CDR3 region: CASTNPGQGQYF. In DNA form, the CDR3 reads TGTGCCAGCACTAATCCTGGACAGGGCCAATACTTC.